This TCR beta chain was observed in a study of shared clonotypes between healthy human individuals. Sequenced by immunoSEQ multiplex PCR; TCRdb stores in-frame clones only, minus some. In the table there are around 2.1 million clones, approximately 94% of which are singletons. The length of the CDR3 is 16 residues. Germline assignment: CDR1 SGHVS and CDR2 FQNEAQ. Trimming shortened V by 5 bases and J by 7 bases, and 24 bases separated the two germline ends. The naive CD8 fraction comprised CD45RO-negative cells positively selected for CCR7 and excluded terminally differentiated effector memory CD45RA+ cells.

This TCR was recovered from a young man in good health. Some clones in this sample may be carry-over from other donors' samples. Source material: naive CD8+ T cells from PBMCs. V is TRBV7-8 and J is TRBJ2-7, with TRBD1 as a possible D gene (6 bases). The CDR3 sequence is CASSIRDIRFSVEQYF. The CDR3 coding sequence is TGTGCCAGCAGCATACGGGACATTCGGTTTTCAGTAGAGCAGTACTTC.